This T cell receptor beta chain was sequenced during a study of immune evolution from preneoplasia to lung adenocarcinoma. The CDR3 sequence is 16 residues long. Method: immunoSEQ multiplex PCR; TCRdb's copy keeps in-frame clones and lacks some. Seen here are tens of thousands of clones, roughly 80% observed once, and the top ten hold 4% to 5%. The chain combines TRBV21-1 with TRBJ1-1; TRBD1 is the table's D call, not checked against the DNA. TRBV21-1 represents a pseudogene. Sequenced sample: FFPE invasive lung adenocarcinoma tissue. This TCR came from a person in their sixties with lung adenocarcinoma. CDR3 DNA sequence: TGTGCCAGCAGTTACGCCCTTGACAGGGAGAACACTGAAGCTTTCTTT. Protein: CASSYALDRENTEAFF.